The rows below give T cell receptor beta chains drawn from one sample of a study of blood T cells in healthy people across ages. MiXCR, applied by TCRdb to the 5' RACE reads, yields one record per CDR3 protein. The repertoire has 920,000 or so distinct CDR3 sequences, under 45% of them found once; the top ten carry 15% to 20%. The material sequenced was blood. All receptors derive from a woman aged 60-75 years in good health. CDR3s include the opening cysteine and the closing phenylalanine or tryptophan. Each record gives: clone size, J gene, V gene, D gene, CDR3 protein, CDR3 DNA. A D gene is named only where the DNA matches it firmly. Some rows mark clone size as missing; the rest say once, few, many or name a class of expanded clone.

size: few; J: TRBJ2-5; V: TRBV25-1; D: NA; CDR3: CASSETMKETQYF; DNA: TGTGCCAGCAGTGAAACGATGAAAGAGACCCAGTACTTC
size: few; J: TRBJ2-7; V: TRBV11-2; D: NA; CDR3: CASSAGSATSYEQYF; DNA: TGTGCCAGCAGCGCTGGTAGCGCGACTAGTTACGAGCAGTACTTC
size: NA; J: TRBJ2-7; V: TRBV6-5; D: TRBD2; CDR3: CASRWTSGPIYEQYF; DNA: TGTGCCAGCAGGTGGACTAGCGGACCCATCTACGAGCAGTACTTC
size: NA; J: TRBJ1-1; V: TRBV6-5; D: NA; CDR3: CASSLRGAQAFF; DNA: TGTGCCAGCAGTCTCAGGGGAGCTCAAGCTTTCTTT
size: NA; J: TRBJ2-3; V: TRBV7-8; D: NA; CDR3: CASDGGMEDTQYF; DNA: TGTGCCAGCGACGGGGGCATGGAAGATACGCAGTATTTT
size: NA; J: TRBJ2-5; V: TRBV20-1; D: TRBD2; CDR3: CSAMSGGETQYF; DNA: TGCAGTGCTATGTCCGGGGGGGAGACCCAGTACTTC
size: few; J: TRBJ2-3; V: TRBV9; D: TRBD2; CDR3: CASTLAGGDTQYF; DNA: TGTGCCAGCACCCTAGCGGGAGGAGATACGCAGTATTTT
size: NA; J: TRBJ2-7; V: TRBV27; D: NA; CDR3: CASSADRFTGEQYF; DNA: TGTGCCAGCAGTGCCGACAGATTTACGGGCGAGCAGTACTTC
size: NA; J: TRBJ2-7; V: TRBV29-1; D: NA; CDR3: CSVVAWGQSGEQYF; DNA: TGCAGCGTTGTGGCGTGGGGGCAGAGCGGCGAGCAGTACTTC
size: NA; J: TRBJ2-7; V: TRBV2; D: TRBD2; CDR3: CASTLRLAGTKSEQYF; DNA: TGTGCCAGCACGCTGAGACTAGCGGGAACAAAGTCCGAGCAGTACTTC
size: NA; J: TRBJ2-7; V: TRBV28; D: NA; CDR3: CARCMFGQTYEQYF; DNA: TGTGCCAGATGTATGTTCGGACAGACCTACGAGCAGTACTTC
size: NA; J: TRBJ2-7; V: TRBV7-6; D: TRBD2; CDR3: CASSLGGRDLSYEQYF; DNA: TGTGCCAGCAGCTTAGGAGGGAGGGATTTGTCCTACGAGCAGTACTTC
size: NA; J: TRBJ2-1; V: TRBV7-9; D: TRBD2; CDR3: CASSLGAGTRGYEQCF; DNA: TGTGCCAGCAGCTTAGGAGCCGGGACTAGAGGTTACGAGCAGTGCTTC
size: NA; J: TRBJ1-2; V: TRBV3-1; D: NA; CDR3: CASSVQKTYGYTF; DNA: TGTGCCAGCAGCGTACAGAAAACCTATGGCTACACCTTC
size: few; J: TRBJ2-5; V: TRBV6-6; D: NA; CDR3: CASRAPATRSNEQYF; DNA: TGTGCCAGCAGAGCTCCAGCGACTAGGAGCAATGAGCAGTACTTC
size: NA; J: TRBJ2-3; V: TRBV20-1; D: NA; CDR3: CSAREGRRQDTQYF; DNA: TGCAGTGCTAGAGAGGGACGCAGGCAGGATACGCAGTATTTT
size: NA; J: TRBJ2-1; V: TRBV28; D: NA; CDR3: CASSRSDTNNEQFF; DNA: TGTGCCAGCAGCCGATCGGACACAAACAATGAGCAGTTCTTC
size: NA; J: TRBJ2-1; V: TRBV29-1; D: NA; CDR3: CSVEVRPGLYNEQFF; DNA: TGCAGCGTTGAAGTGCGTCCCGGGTTGTACAATGAGCAGTTCTTC
size: few; J: TRBJ1-1; V: TRBV5-1; D: NA; CDR3: CASSLVELNTEAFF; DNA: TGCGCCAGCAGCTTGGTGGAGTTGAACACTGAAGCTTTCTTT
size: NA; J: TRBJ2-1; V: TRBV30; D: NA; CDR3: CAWSVLGPEQFF; DNA: TGTGCCTGGAGTGTACTCGGTCCTGAGCAGTTCTTC
size: once; J: TRBJ2-6; V: TRBV28; D: NA; CDR3: CASTGGDSSLSGANVLTF; DNA: TGTGCCAGCACAGGAGGGGACTCCTCCCTCTCTGGGGCCAACGTCCTGACTTTC
size: NA; J: TRBJ2-7; V: TRBV20-1; D: TRBD1; CDR3: CSAREQGRITYEQYF; DNA: TGCAGTGCTAGGGAACAGGGGAGAATTACCTACGAGCAGTACTTC
size: NA; J: TRBJ2-3; V: TRBV4-2; D: NA; CDR3: CASSQVGGPADTQYF; DNA: TGTGCCAGCAGCCAAGTCGGGGGGCCCGCAGATACGCAGTATTTT
size: few; J: TRBJ2-1; V: TRBV12-3/TRBV12-4; D: NA; CDR3: CASSSSPPHSVNEQFF; DNA: TGTGCCAGCAGTTCATCCCCCCCTCATAGCGTCAATGAGCAGTTCTTC
size: NA; J: TRBJ2-5; V: TRBV20-1; D: TRBD2; CDR3: CSAAPGLAEETQYF; DNA: TGCAGTGCGGCCCCGGGACTAGCGGAAGAGACCCAGTACTTC
size: NA; J: TRBJ2-7; V: TRBV29-1; D: TRBD2; CDR3: CSVGGTSGYEQYF; DNA: TGCAGCGTTGGGGGGACTAGCGGTTACGAGCAGTACTTC
size: NA; J: TRBJ2-7; V: TRBV27; D: NA; CDR3: CASSEIPSASDEQYF; DNA: TGTGCCAGCAGTGAGATACCTAGCGCTTCCGACGAGCAGTACTTC
size: NA; J: TRBJ2-7; V: TRBV29-1; D: NA; CDR3: CSVETGIEQYF; DNA: TGCAGCGTTGAAACGGGTATCGAGCAGTACTTC
size: NA; J: TRBJ1-2; V: TRBV6-5; D: NA; CDR3: CASSSPHGGNYGYTF; DNA: TGTGCCAGCAGTTCCCCTCATGGTGGTAACTATGGCTACACCTTC
size: NA; J: TRBJ1-4; V: TRBV5-5; D: NA; CDR3: CASSFRQSATNEKLFF; DNA: TGTGCCAGCAGCTTCCGACAGTCCGCAACTAATGAAAAACTGTTTTTT
size: NA; J: TRBJ2-1; V: TRBV6-1; D: TRBD2; CDR3: CASSSLAGASGQFF; DNA: TGTGCCAGCAGTTCCCTAGCGGGAGCATCAGGGCAGTTCTTC
size: NA; J: TRBJ2-1; V: TRBV20-1; D: NA; CDR3: CSARDRLAVAQFF; DNA: TGCAGTGCTAGAGATCGGCTAGCCGTCGCGCAGTTCTTC
size: NA; J: TRBJ2-5; V: TRBV20-1; D: TRBD1; CDR3: CSATGQGGIGETQYF; DNA: TGCAGTGCTACGGGACAGGGAGGGATCGGGGAGACCCAGTACTTC
size: NA; J: TRBJ2-1; V: TRBV15; D: NA; CDR3: CATSSTTRNEQFF; DNA: TGTGCCACCAGCAGCACTACGCGAAATGAGCAGTTCTTC
size: many; J: TRBJ2-7; V: TRBV3-1; D: NA; CDR3: CASSHLSYEQYF; DNA: TGTGCCAGCAGCCACCTATCCTACGAGCAGTACTTC
size: few; J: TRBJ1-2; V: TRBV27; D: NA; CDR3: CASSPPTSGQGYTF; DNA: TGTGCCAGCAGTCCTCCGACATCGGGCCAAGGCTACACCTTC
size: NA; J: TRBJ2-7; V: TRBV11-2; D: NA; CDR3: CASSLVTDEQYF; DNA: TGTGCCAGCAGCTTAGTAACGGACGAGCAGTACTTC
size: NA; J: TRBJ2-4; V: TRBV10-3; D: NA; CDR3: CAISDSKNIQYF; DNA: TGTGCCATCAGTGATTCCAAAAACATTCAGTACTTC
size: few; J: TRBJ2-1; V: TRBV20-1; D: TRBD2; CDR3: CSAREVWGGSSGNEQFF; DNA: TGCAGTGCTAGAGAGGTATGGGGCGGGAGCTCGGGAAATGAGCAGTTCTTC
size: NA; J: TRBJ2-7; V: TRBV27; D: NA; CDR3: CASRPPGRAYEQYF; DNA: TGTGCCAGCAGGCCCCCCGGCCGGGCCTACGAGCAGTACTTC